This T cell receptor (beta chain) was retrieved from a study of OX40 agonist ivuxolimab in advanced cancers. V was clipped by 6 bases and J by 3 bases; unmatched bases: 4. Germline CDR1 reads LNHDA; CDR2 reads SQIVND (reference sequence). The CDR3 is 13 residues long. Method: immunoSEQ multiplex PCR; TCRdb's copy keeps in-frame clones and lacks some. The sample has some 77,000 clones, about 90% seen once. The material was CD4+ or CD8+ T cells sorted from blood, obtained in a trial of the OX40 agonist ivuxolimab. The clonotype originates from an adult with an advanced solid tumor such as melanoma, head and neck, liver or kidney cancer. The chain joins TRBV19 to TRBJ2-5, with TRBD1 matching 7 bases. CDR3 coding DNA: TGTGCCAGTAGAAGGACAGGAGAAGAGACCCAGTACTTC. It is translated as CASRRTGEETQYF.